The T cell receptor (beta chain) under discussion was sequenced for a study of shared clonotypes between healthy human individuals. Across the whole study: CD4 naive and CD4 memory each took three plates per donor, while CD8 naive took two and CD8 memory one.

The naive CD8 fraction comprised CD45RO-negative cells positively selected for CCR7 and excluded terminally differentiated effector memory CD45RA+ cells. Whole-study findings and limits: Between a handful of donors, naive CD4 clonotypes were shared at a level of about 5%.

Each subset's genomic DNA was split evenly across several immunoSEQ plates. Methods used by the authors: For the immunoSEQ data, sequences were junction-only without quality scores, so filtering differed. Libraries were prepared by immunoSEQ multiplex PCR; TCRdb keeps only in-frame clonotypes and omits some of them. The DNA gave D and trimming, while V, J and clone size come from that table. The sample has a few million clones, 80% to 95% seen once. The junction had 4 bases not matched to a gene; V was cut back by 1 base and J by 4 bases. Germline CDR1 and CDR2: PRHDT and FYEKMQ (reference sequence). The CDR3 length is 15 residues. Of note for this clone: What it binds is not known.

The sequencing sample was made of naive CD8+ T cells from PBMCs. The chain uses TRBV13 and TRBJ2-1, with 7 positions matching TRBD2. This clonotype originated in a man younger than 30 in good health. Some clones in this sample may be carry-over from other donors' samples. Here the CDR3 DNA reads TGTGCCAGCAGCTTAGAGCTAGCGGTTTACAATGAGCAGTTCTTC. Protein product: CASSLELAVYNEQFF.